This TCR beta chain appears in the sequencing data of a study of blood T cell repertoires in COVID-19. About the research overall: Both acute and convalescent COVID-19 samples were obtained from the United States, Italy and Spain. T cells, B-cell-depleted T cells, or PBMCs provided the cDNA or gDNA that served as material.

This clone has a single count. The CDR3 length is 14 residues. Original processing notes: By means of reference gene primer amplification, nucleated cell counts were estimated. The method was immunoSEQ multiplex PCR; TCRdb's version includes in-frame clones alone and lacks a portion of them. That table gives V, J and clone size, and the DNA gave D and trimming. The sample includes around 100,000 clones, about 88% of them seen just once. This TCR was recovered from a woman aged 70 to 79 who had recovered from COVID-19. The J gene is TRBJ1-2, the V gene TRBV21-1; the DNA was not compared with TRBD1, the D call given in the table. TRBV21-1 is an annotated pseudogene. Sequencing was carried out using peripheral blood. DNA of the CDR3: TGTGCCAGCAGCAATGGGGACAGGGATCATGGCTACACCTTC. It translates to CASSNGDRDHGYTF.